The present T cell receptor beta chain was sequenced within a study of molecular identifiers for immune sequencing clone quantification. This clonotype was found many times. TCRdb recomputed calls from the PCR reads with MiXCR, one row per CDR3 protein. The sample consists of some 100,000 distinct CDR3 sequences, 35% to 40% of them appearing once. Germline loops: CDR1 MGHDK, CDR2 SYGVNS. The CDR3 totals 18 residues. V was clipped by 4 bases and J by 2 bases, with 21 bases between them. The V call is TRBV25-1, the J call TRBJ1-5, with D possibly TRBD1 on 5 matching bases. Sequencing used naive CD8+ T cells from blood, with Jurkat cell RNA spiked in. Regarding subset: FACS-sorted CD8+CD4-CCR7+CD45RA+ naive T cells. The TCR originated in a human donor in good health. Some libraries in this study had Jurkat cell RNA spiked in. The CDR3 sequence: CASSVRDRTDRGNQPQHF. The CDR3 DNA reads as TGTGCCAGCAGTGTTCGGGACCGAACAGATAGGGGCAATCAGCCCCAGCATTTT. The full variable domain, in which reference TRBV25-1 and TRBJ1-5 provide the parts outside the CDR3, is EADIYQTPRYLVIGTGKKITLECSQTMGHDKMYWYQQDPGMELHLIHYSYGVNSTEKGDLSSESTVSRIRTEHFPLTLESARPSHTSQYLCASSVRDRTDRGNQPQHFGDGTRLSIL.